This T cell receptor beta chain derives from a study of shared clonotypes between healthy human individuals. The germline V gene encodes CDR1 MNHNS and CDR2 SASEGT. V lost 5 bases to trimming and J lost 2 bases; unmatched junction nucleotides: 8. This CDR3 has 15 amino acids. Data came from immunoSEQ multiplex PCR; TCRdb stores just in-frame clones and leaves some out. The table includes some 490,000 clones, around 73% detected once. The source is a woman between 40 and 50 years old in good health. Some clones in this sample may be carry-over from other donors' samples. V gene TRBV6-1 combines with J gene TRBJ2-5; 7 bases align to TRBD1. The sample was PBMCs. The CDR3 coding sequence is TGTGCCAGCAGTCTCCTCCGGGACAGACAAGAGACCCAGTACTTC. This encodes CASSLLRDRQETQYF.